This is a list of T cell receptor beta chains from one sample in a study of radiation and T cells in renal cell carcinoma. The table came from immunoSEQ multiplex PCR; TCRdb's copy has only in-frame clones and leaves some out. The sample gives approximately 63,000 clones, roughly three quarters of which show up once; roughly 8% is in the top ten. This material consisted of blood, taken from a patient whose treatment included radiotherapy and nephrectomy. The source is a man in his fifties or sixties with renal cell carcinoma. CDR3s include the opening cysteine and the closing phenylalanine or tryptophan. The D gene is left open where the match is weak. The size entry is marked missing in some rows and otherwise reads once, few, many or a size class.

J: TRBJ1-2; V: TRBV7-9; size: -; D: -; DNA: TGTGCCAGCAGCGCACCAACAGGGATGGTTAATGGCTACACCTTC; CDR3: CASSAPTGMVNGYTF
J: TRBJ2-6; V: TRBV5-4; size: few; D: -; DNA: TGTGCCAGCAGCCCCTCCGTTGGGGCCAACGTCCTGACTTTC; CDR3: CASSPSVGANVLTF
J: TRBJ2-2; V: TRBV7-3; size: few; D: TRBD2; DNA: TGTGCCAGCAGCCCTATAGCGGGAGACGCCGGGGAGCTGTTTTTT; CDR3: CASSPIAGDAGELFF
J: TRBJ2-3; V: TRBV30; size: -; D: -; DNA: TGTGCCTGGAGTGGGCTCCTGTCAGATACGCAGTATTTT; CDR3: CAWSGLLSDTQYF
J: TRBJ2-5; V: TRBV7-2; size: once; D: -; DNA: TGTGCCAGCAGCCTGCTGGGGAACCAAGAGACCCAGTACTTC; CDR3: CASSLLGNQETQYF
J: TRBJ2-3; V: TRBV5-4; size: few; D: -; DNA: TGTGCCAGCAGCTTAGGTGGAACGGATACGCAGTATTTT; CDR3: CASSLGGTDTQYF
J: TRBJ1-2; V: TRBV4-3; size: -; D: -; DNA: TGCGCCAGCAGCCGCGGACAATCTAACTATGGCTACACCTTC; CDR3: CASSRGQSNYGYTF
J: TRBJ2-5; V: TRBV10-3; size: -; D: -; DNA: TGTGCCATAGCGGACATGGAGACCCAGTACTTC; CDR3: CAIADMETQYF
J: TRBJ2-7; V: TRBV7-6; size: -; D: -; DNA: TGTGCCAGCAGCTTAGAGGCCAGGGTAACCTACGAGCAGTACTTC; CDR3: CASSLEARVTYEQYF
J: TRBJ2-3; V: TRBV13; size: -; D: -; DNA: TGTGCCAGCAGCTCAGGAAGCGGTTGGGGGTTTAGCACAGATACGCAGTATTTT; CDR3: CASSSGSGWGFSTDTQYF
J: TRBJ1-2; V: TRBV19; size: -; D: -; DNA: TGTGCCAGTAGTTGGGAGGACTATGGCTACACCTTC; CDR3: CASSWEDYGYTF
J: TRBJ2-1; V: TRBV6-5; size: once; D: TRBD2; DNA: TGTGCCAGCAGTAACTCCGGGACTAGCACGTCCCGCGAGCAGTTCTTC; CDR3: CASSNSGTSTSREQFF
J: TRBJ1-3; V: TRBV7-9; size: -; D: TRBD1; DNA: TGTGCCAGCAGCTCCGGACAGGGGAGGCACACCATATATTTT; CDR3: CASSSGQGRHTIYF
J: TRBJ2-7; V: TRBV13; size: -; D: -; DNA: TGTGCCAGCAGCTCCCGAGGCAGCCTTTTATACGAGCAGTACTTC; CDR3: CASSSRGSLLYEQYF
J: TRBJ1-4; V: TRBV7-2; size: -; D: -; DNA: TGTGCCAGCAGCTCCATCACCCGGGCTAATGAAAAACTGTTTTTT; CDR3: CASSSITRANEKLFF
J: TRBJ2-3; V: TRBV29-1; size: -; D: -; DNA: TGCAGCGTTGTACAGAGGGGCAGGGCAGATACGCAGTATTTT; CDR3: CSVVQRGRADTQYF
J: TRBJ1-6; V: TRBV5-1; size: -; D: -; DNA: TGCGCCAGCAACTTGGTGTCCGGGAATTCACCCCTCCACTTT; CDR3: CASNLVSGNSPLHF
J: TRBJ2-5; V: TRBV5-8; size: -; D: -; DNA: TGTGCCAGCAGCTTACTTATCTACAGGGCCCAAGAGACCCAGTACTTC; CDR3: CASSLLIYRAQETQYF
J: TRBJ1-3; V: TRBV19; size: -; D: -; DNA: TGTGCCAGTACCCCCACAAACGGGGGCGTCTCTGGAAACACCATATATTTT; CDR3: CASTPTNGGVSGNTIYF
J: TRBJ1-3; V: TRBV30; size: -; D: -; DNA: TGTGCCTGGAGTCCTCTAGACGGCCGCTCTGGAAACACCATATATTTT; CDR3: CAWSPLDGRSGNTIYF
J: TRBJ1-1; V: TRBV5-5; size: -; D: -; DNA: TGTGCCAGCAGCCACGCCCCCAGAGGAACTGAAGCTTTCTTT; CDR3: CASSHAPRGTEAFF
J: TRBJ1-4; V: TRBV7-2; size: few; D: -; DNA: TGTGCCAGCAGCTTAATCCCCGTCGGGGGAAGTAATGAAAAACTGTTTTTT; CDR3: CASSLIPVGGSNEKLFF
J: TRBJ2-1; V: TRBV6-5; size: -; D: -; DNA: TGTGCCAGTAGAGAGGGAGAGATCAATGAGCAGTTCTTC; CDR3: CASREGEINEQFF
J: TRBJ2-7; V: TRBV11-3; size: -; D: -; DNA: TGTGCCAGCAGCTCGGGACAACAGGGTGCCTACGAGCAGTACTTC; CDR3: CASSSGQQGAYEQYF
J: TRBJ1-2; V: TRBV30; size: few; D: -; DNA: TGTGCCTGGAATAGGGGTACCTATGGCTACACCTTC; CDR3: CAWNRGTYGYTF